This T cell receptor (beta chain) is from a study of T cell changes during pregnancy in multiple sclerosis. V was trimmed by 2 bases and J by 5 bases, leaving 9 bases between them. The V gene's germline CDR1 is KGHSH and CDR2 LQKENI. The CDR3 loop spans 13 amino acids. Profiling relied on immunoSEQ multiplex PCR, and the TCRdb table lists in-frame clones only, not all of them. The sample yields about 28,000 clones, roughly nine tenths seen once. This chain joins TRBV18 and TRBJ1-1; D possibly corresponds to TRBD1 (5 bases). Sequenced here: CD4+ T cells from peripheral blood mononuclear cells, sampled in the second trimester of pregnancy. This TCR came from a female donor with multiple sclerosis, enrolled in a pregnancy study. CDR3 nucleotide sequence: TGTGCCAGCTCACCAGGGGCCCTAACTGAAGCTTTCTTT. Amino acid sequence: CASSPGALTEAFF.